Included here is one T cell receptor beta chain sequence, with context. Some clones are missing from TCRdb's copy, which holds only in-frame ones; the method was immunoSEQ multiplex PCR. Among roughly 76,000 clones, roughly 94% were seen once, and the ten largest hold about 0.25%. This sample was included in a study of technical replicates of blood from a few donors. Trimming cost V 2 bases and J 4 bases, with 14 bases left between them. CDR3 length: 16 residues. Germline V CDR1 and CDR2: SSHAT, FNYEAQ (reference sequence). The chain combines TRBV7-7 with TRBJ2-2; maybe TRBD1 (5 bases). The material sequenced was T cells isolated from PBMCs. This clonotype was sampled from a human donor in good health. CDR3 in amino acids: CASSLTGVRSTGELFF. In DNA, the CDR3 is TGTGCCAGCAGCTTAACAGGAGTCCGCAGCACCGGGGAGCTGTTTTTT.